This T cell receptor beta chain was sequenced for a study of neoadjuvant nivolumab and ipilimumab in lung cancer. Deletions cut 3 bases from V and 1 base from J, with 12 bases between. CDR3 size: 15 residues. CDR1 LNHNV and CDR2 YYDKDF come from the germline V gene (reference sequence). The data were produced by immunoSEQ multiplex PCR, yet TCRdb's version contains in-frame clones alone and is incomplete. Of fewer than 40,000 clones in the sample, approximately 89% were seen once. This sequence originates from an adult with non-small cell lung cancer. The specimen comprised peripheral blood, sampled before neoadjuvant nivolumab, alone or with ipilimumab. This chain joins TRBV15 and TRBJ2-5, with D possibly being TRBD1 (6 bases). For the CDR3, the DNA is TGTGCCACCAGCAGCGGACAGTCGGCCCAAGAGACCCAGTACTTC. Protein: CATSSGQSAQETQYF.